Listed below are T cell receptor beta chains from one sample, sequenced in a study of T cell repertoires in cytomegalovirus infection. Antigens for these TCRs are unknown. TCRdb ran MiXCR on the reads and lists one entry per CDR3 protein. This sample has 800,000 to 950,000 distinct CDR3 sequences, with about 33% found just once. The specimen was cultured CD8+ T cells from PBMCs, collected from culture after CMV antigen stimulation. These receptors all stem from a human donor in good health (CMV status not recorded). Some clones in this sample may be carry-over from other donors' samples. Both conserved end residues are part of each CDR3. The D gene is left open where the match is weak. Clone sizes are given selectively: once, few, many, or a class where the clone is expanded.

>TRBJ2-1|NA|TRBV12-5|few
CASGFSGPMGDEQFF
TGTGCTAGTGGTTTCTCCGGGCCAATGGGGGATGAGCAGTTCTTC
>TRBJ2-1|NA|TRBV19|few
CASSIDGRVKYNEQFF
TGTGCCAGTAGTATAGACGGACGGGTAAAGTACAATGAGCAGTTCTTC
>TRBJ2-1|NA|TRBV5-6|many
CASSLGGGSYNEQFF
TGTGCCAGCAGCTTAGGAGGGGGCTCCTACAATGAGCAGTTCTTC
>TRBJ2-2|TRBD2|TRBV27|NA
CASSPSGGVVDTGELFF
TGTGCCAGCAGTCCAAGCGGGGGGGTTGTTGACACCGGGGAGCTGTTTTTT
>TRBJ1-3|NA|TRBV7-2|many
CASSLGRRLNPGNTIYF
TGTGCCAGCAGCTTAGGGAGGAGGTTGAACCCTGGAAACACCATATATTTT
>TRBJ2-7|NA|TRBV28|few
CASSLGGLSIYEQYF
TGTGCCAGCAGTTTAGGGGGACTCTCTATCTACGAGCAGTACTTC
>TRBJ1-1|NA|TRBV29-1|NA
CSVGTTKNTEAFF
TGCAGCGTCGGAACCACAAAGAACACTGAAGCTTTCTTT
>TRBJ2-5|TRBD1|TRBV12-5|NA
CASGLPTGTGDKETQYF
TGTGCTAGTGGTTTGCCAACCGGGACAGGGGATAAAGAGACCCAGTACTTC
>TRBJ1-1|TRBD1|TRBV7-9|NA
CATGQGAGTEAFF
TGTGCCACAGGACAGGGGGCTGGCACTGAAGCTTTCTTT
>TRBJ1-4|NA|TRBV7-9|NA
CASSSTLASGKDEKLFF
TGTGCCAGCAGCTCTACTTTGGCCAGCGGAAAGGATGAAAAACTGTTTTTT
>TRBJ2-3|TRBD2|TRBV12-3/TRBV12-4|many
CASSSIAGANTDTQYF
TGTGCCAGCAGTTCGATAGCGGGGGCAAACACAGATACGCAGTATTTT
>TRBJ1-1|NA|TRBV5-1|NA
CASRSRGAKNLLRMNTEAFF
TGCGCCAGCAGATCGAGGGGGGCGAAGAACCTACTAAGAATGAACACTGAAGCTTTCTTT
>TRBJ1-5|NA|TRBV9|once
CASSVGTNNQPQHF
TGTGCCAGCAGCGTTGGGACAAACAATCAGCCCCAGCATTTT
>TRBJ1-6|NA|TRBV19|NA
CASRTGEPYNSPLHF
TGTGCCAGTAGGACAGGCGAACCCTATAATTCACCCCTCCACTTT
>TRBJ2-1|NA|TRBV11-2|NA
CASSFSAGEGNEQFF
TGTGCCAGCAGCTTCTCTGCAGGGGAAGGCAATGAGCAGTTCTTC
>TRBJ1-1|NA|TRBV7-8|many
CASSLEWGNTEAFF
TGTGCCAGCAGCTTAGAGTGGGGGAACACTGAAGCTTTCTTT
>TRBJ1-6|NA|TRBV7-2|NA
CASSGGGESGLLNSPLHF
TGTGCCAGCAGCGGGGGGGGAGAATCAGGGTTACTTAATTCACCCCTCCACTTT
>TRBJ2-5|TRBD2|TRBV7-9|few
CAIGLAAQETQYF
TGTGCCATCGGACTAGCGGCACAAGAGACCCAGTACTTC
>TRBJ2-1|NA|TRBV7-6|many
CASSLAPTDHNEQFF
TGTGCCAGCAGCTTAGCGCCAACCGACCACAATGAGCAGTTCTTC
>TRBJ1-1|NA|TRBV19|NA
CASSILTEAFF
TGTGCCAGTAGTATTTTGACTGAAGCTTTCTTT
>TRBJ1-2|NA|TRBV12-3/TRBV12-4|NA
CASSRADSYGYTF
TGTGCCAGCAGCAGAGCCGACAGCTATGGCTACACCTTC
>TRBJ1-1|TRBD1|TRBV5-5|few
CASSSPGTGFSEAFF
TGTGCCAGCAGTTCCCCCGGGACAGGGTTTTCTGAAGCTTTCTTT
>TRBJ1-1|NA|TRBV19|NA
CASSRAVNTEAFF
TGTGCCAGTAGCAGGGCTGTGAACACTGAAGCTTTCTTT
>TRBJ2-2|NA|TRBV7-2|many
CASSFGGPSTGELFF
TGTGCCAGCAGCTTTGGGGGGCCGAGCACCGGGGAGCTGTTTTTT
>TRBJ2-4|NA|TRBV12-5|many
CASGVAKNIQYF
TGTGCTAGTGGGGTAGCCAAAAACATTCAGTACTTC
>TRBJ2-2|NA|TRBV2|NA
CASSPRDTVTGELFF
TGTGCCAGCAGTCCCCGGGACACCGTCACCGGGGAGCTGTTTTTT
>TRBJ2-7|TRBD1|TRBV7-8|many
CASSSGTGYIYEQYF
TGTGCCAGCAGCTCCGGGACAGGGTACATCTACGAGCAGTACTTC
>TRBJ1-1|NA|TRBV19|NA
CASSIKGYGANTEAFF
TGTGCCAGTAGTATAAAGGGGTACGGAGCAAACACTGAAGCTTTCTTT
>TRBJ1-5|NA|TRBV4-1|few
CASSQGLGNEQPQHF
TGCGCCAGCAGCCAAGGGCTGGGGAATGAACAGCCCCAGCATTTT
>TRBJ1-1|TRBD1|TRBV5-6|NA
CASSADRGYTEAFF
TGTGCCAGCAGCGCGGACAGGGGGTACACTGAAGCTTTCTTT
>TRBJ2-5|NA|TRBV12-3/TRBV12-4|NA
CASSLRAVETQYF
TGTGCCAGCAGTTTAAGAGCGGTGGAGACCCAGTACTTC
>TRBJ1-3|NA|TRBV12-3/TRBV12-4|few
CASSFLTAYSGNTIYF
TGTGCCAGCAGTTTTCTGACAGCCTACTCTGGAAACACCATATATTTT
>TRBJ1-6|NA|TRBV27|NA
CASSRNRASYNSPLHF
TGTGCCAGCAGTAGGAACCGGGCAAGCTATAATTCACCCCTCCACTTT
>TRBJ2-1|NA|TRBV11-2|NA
CASSFLEGLSSNEQFF
TGTGCCAGCAGCTTCTTGGAGGGTCTTTCTTCCAATGAGCAGTTCTTC
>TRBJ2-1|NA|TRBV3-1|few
CASSQDAPNEQFF
TGTGCCAGCAGCCAAGATGCCCCGAATGAGCAGTTCTTC
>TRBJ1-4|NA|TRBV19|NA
CASSGTPGKKLFF
TGTGCCAGCTCCGGGACCCCAGGGAAAAAACTGTTTTTT
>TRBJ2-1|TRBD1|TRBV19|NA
CASTYILLQGAPYNEQFF
TGTGCCAGCACTTATATCCTTCTACAGGGGGCTCCCTACAATGAGCAGTTCTTC
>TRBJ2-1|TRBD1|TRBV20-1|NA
CSARFRDRVINEQFF
TGCAGTGCTAGATTCCGGGACAGGGTAATCAATGAGCAGTTCTTC
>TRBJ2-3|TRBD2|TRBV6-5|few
CASSLGRGTTDTQYF
TGTGCCAGCAGTTTGGGGCGGGGGACCACAGATACGCAGTATTTT
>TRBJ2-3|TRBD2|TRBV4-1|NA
CASSHTSGRDTQYF
TGCGCCAGCAGCCACACTAGCGGGAGGGATACGCAGTATTTT
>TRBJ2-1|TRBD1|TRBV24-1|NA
CATSDFLGQGLMHEQFF
TGTGCCACCAGTGATTTTCTGGGACAGGGTTTAATGCATGAGCAGTTCTTC
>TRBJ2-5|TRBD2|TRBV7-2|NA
CASSYLAGVGETQYF
TGTGCCAGCAGCTATTTGGCGGGGGTCGGAGAGACCCAGTACTTC
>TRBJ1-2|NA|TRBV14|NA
CASSRYDRNGYTF
TGTGCCAGCAGCCGATATGACAGAAATGGCTACACCTTC
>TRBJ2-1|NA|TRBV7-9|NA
CASSTTEAEQFF
TGTGCCAGCAGCACGACAGAAGCTGAGCAGTTCTTC
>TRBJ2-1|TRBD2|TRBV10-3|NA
CAIYSGTSGGGYNEQFF
TGTGCCATCTACTCCGGGACTAGCGGGGGGGGCTACAATGAGCAGTTCTTC
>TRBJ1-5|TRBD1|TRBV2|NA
CASREANRGLRSNQPQHF
TGTGCCAGCAGGGAAGCTAACAGGGGGCTAAGGAGCAATCAGCCCCAGCATTTT
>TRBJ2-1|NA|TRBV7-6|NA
CASSLGRDLLNNEQFF
TGTGCCAGCAGCTTAGGTCGGGACCTCCTGAACAATGAGCAGTTCTTC
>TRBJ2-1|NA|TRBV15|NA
CATSREEGLDFFLDNEQFF
TGTGCCACCAGCAGAGAGGAAGGCCTCGACTTCTTTCTCGACAATGAGCAGTTCTTC
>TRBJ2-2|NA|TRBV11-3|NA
CASSSHRTGELFF
TGTGCCAGCAGCTCCCACCGAACCGGGGAGCTGTTTTTT
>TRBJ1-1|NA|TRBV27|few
CASSPPGAGTEAFF
TGTGCCAGCAGTCCCCCGGGGGCTGGGACTGAAGCTTTCTTT
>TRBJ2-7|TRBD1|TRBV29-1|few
CSVEGRATGSDFAYEQYF
TGCAGCGTTGAAGGAAGAGCGACAGGGTCGGATTTCGCCTACGAGCAGTACTTC